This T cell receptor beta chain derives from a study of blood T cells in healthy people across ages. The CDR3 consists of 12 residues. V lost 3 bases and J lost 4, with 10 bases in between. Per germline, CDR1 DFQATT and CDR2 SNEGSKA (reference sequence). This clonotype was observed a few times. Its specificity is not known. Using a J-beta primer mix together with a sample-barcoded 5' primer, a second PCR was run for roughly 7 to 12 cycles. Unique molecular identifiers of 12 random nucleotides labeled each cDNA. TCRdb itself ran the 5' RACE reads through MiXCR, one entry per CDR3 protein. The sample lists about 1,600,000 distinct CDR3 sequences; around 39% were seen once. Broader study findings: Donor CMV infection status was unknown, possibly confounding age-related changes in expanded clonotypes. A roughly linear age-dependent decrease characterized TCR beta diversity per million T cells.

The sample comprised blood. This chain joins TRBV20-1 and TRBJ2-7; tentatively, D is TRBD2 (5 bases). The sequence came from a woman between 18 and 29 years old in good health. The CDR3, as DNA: TGCAGTGCTAGCGGGATTATGTACGAGCAGTACTTC. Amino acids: CSASGIMYEQYF.